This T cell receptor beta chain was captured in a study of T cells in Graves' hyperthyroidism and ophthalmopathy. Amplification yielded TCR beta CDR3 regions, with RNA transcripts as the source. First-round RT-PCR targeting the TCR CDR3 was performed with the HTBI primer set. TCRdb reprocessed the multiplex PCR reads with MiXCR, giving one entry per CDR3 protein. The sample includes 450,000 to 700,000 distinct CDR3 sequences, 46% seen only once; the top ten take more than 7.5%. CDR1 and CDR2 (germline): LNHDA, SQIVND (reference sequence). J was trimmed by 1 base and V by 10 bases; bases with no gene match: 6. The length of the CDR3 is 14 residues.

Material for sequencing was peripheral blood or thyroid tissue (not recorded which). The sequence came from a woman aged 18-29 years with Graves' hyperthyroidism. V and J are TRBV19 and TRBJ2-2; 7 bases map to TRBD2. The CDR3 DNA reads TGTGCCACTAGAAAGCGGGAGAACACCGGGGAGCTGTTTTTT. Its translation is CATRKRENTGELFF.